This T cell receptor beta chain originates from a study of control samples from healthy donors and cancer patients (dated by TCRdb to about 2020). On this clone: This clone's antigen is unknown. No much larger clone exists at a distance of one base, and base qualities are not known.

Libraries came from the immunoSEQ multiplex PCR assay. TCRdb's version of the immuneACCESS table is confined to in-frame rearrangements and falls short of the full clone set. An unresolved V gene accounts for under half of the shortfall where checked; the remainder is of unknown origin. The sample records about 60,000 clones, around 85% of which are singletons. The ten biggest clones cover nearly 5.5% of the sample. The germline V gene gives CDR1 as SGHVS and CDR2 as FQNEAQ. Spanning cysteine to phenylalanine, the CDR3 consists of 14 amino acids. The CDR3 DNA has 42 bases and is translated from base 1. The trim is 8 bases for V and 4 bases for J, with a gap of 14 bases between the germline ends.

The V gene is TRBV7-8 and the J gene is TRBJ1-4; TRBD1 is a weak D gene call, 5 bases matching. The receptor's source is a man in his forties in good health. The sample taken for sequencing was blood. CDR3 region: CASAKTDLNEKLFF. The sequenced DNA is TGTGCCAGCGCCAAGACAGATCTTAATGAAAAACTGTTTTTT.